This T cell receptor beta chain was found in a study of blood T cell repertoires in COVID-19. Study background: The study drew acute and convalescent COVID-19 samples from the United States, Italy and Spain. Sample material is recorded as cDNA or gDNA derived from T cells, B-cell-depleted T cells, or PBMCs.

Study members were between roughly 18 and 100 years old and lived in 24 US regions. Per the study methods: Reference gene primer amplification yielded estimated nucleated cell counts. The repertoire was sequenced with immunoSEQ multiplex PCR; TCRdb's copy has only in-frame clones and lacks some. For V, J and clone size, that table is used; D and trimming come from the DNA. The sample consists of about 180,000 clones, 88% of them appearing once. Germline values: CDR1 SGHTA, CDR2 FQGTGA. This CDR3 is 16 amino acids long. J lost 0 bases, V lost 2 bases, and 5 bases had no gene match. The rearrangement links TRBV7-3 to TRBJ2-3, with 7 bases lining up with TRBD2. This receptor was identified in a woman between 18 and 29 years old who had recovered from COVID-19. Sequenced input: PBMCs or T cells enriched from blood (not recorded which). CDR3 in DNA: TGTGCCAGCAGCTTATCTAGCGGCCCTAGCACAGATACGCAGTATTTT. It yields the protein CASSLSSGPSTDTQYF.